This T cell receptor (beta chain) came from a study of blood T cell repertoires in COVID-19. Overall study context: Samples of COVID-19 (acute and convalescent) were obtained from the United States, Italy and Spain. T cells, B-cell-depleted T cells, or PBMCs supplied cDNA or gDNA.

This clone occurred once. Original methodology: From reference gene primer amplification, estimates of nucleated cell counts were derived. The data were produced by immunoSEQ multiplex PCR, yet TCRdb's version contains in-frame clones alone and is incomplete. The D gene and trimming were derived from the DNA, and the V and J assignments and clone size from that table. The table has fewer than 300,000 clones, around four fifths seen once. Germline assignment: CDR1 SGHTA and CDR2 FQGTGA. Trimming took off 2 bases at V and 1 base at J, with 12 bases between the two ends. There are 15 residues in the CDR3.

This receptor was identified in a man older than 75 with acute or convalescent COVID-19. Sequences were obtained from peripheral blood. The chain links TRBV7-3 to TRBJ2-7, with D unclear. Here the CDR3 reads CASSLFSLYSYEQYF. The CDR3 bases are TGTGCCAGCAGCTTATTTAGCCTATATTCCTACGAGCAGTACTTC.